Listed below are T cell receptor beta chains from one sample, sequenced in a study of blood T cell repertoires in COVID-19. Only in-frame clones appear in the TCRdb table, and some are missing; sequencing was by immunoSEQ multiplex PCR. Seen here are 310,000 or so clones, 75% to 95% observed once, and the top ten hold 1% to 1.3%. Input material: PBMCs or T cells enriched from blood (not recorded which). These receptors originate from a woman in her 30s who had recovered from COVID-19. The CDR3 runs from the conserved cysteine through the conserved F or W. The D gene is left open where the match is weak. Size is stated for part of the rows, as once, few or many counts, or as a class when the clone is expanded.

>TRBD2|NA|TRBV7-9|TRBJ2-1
CASSLVQAGGYREQFF
TGTGCCAGCAGCTTAGTTCAGGCGGGAGGGTACCGTGAGCAGTTCTTC
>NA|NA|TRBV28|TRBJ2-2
CASSRSVLWSGELFF
TGTGCCAGCAGTCGATCGGTACTCTGGTCCGGGGAGCTGTTTTTT
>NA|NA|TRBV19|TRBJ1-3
CASSRGNTIYF
TGTGCCAGTAGTCGGGGAAACACCATATATTTT
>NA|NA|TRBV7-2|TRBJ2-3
CASSLFVSRGTDTQYF
TGTGCCAGCAGCTTATTTGTTTCGCGGGGCACAGATACGCAGTATTTT
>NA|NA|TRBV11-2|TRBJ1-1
CASSMTPINTEAFF
TGTGCCAGCAGTATGACACCCATTAACACTGAAGCTTTCTTT
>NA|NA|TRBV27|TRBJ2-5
CASSSQETQYF
TGTGCCAGCAGTTCACAAGAGACCCAGTACTTC
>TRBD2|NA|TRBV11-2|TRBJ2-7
CASSLSGIEQYF
TGTGCCAGCAGCTTGAGCGGGATCGAGCAGTACTTC
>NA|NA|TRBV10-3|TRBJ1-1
CAIRKQGQDTEAFF
TGTGCCATCAGGAAACAGGGTCAGGACACTGAAGCTTTCTTT
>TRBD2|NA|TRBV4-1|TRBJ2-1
CASSQDSGNEQFF
TGCGCCAGCAGCCAAGATAGCGGGAATGAGCAGTTCTTC
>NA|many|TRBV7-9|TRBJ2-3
CASSLGGASTDTQYF
TGTGCCAGCAGCTTGGGGGGGGCTAGCACAGATACGCAGTATTTT
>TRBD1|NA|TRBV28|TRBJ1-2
CASSPHRDSIYGYTF
TGTGCCAGCAGTCCTCACAGGGACAGTATCTATGGCTACACCTTC
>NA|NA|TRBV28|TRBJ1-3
CASGAGTGNTIYF
TGTGCCAGCGGGGCAGGGACTGGAAACACCATATATTTT
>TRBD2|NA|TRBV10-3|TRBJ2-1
CAISGGLEIYNEQFF
TGTGCCATCAGTGGAGGACTAGAGATTTACAATGAGCAGTTCTTC
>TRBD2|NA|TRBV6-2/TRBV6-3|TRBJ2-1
CASSDPGLAGGYNEQFF
TGTGCCAGCAGTGATCCGGGACTAGCGGGGGGATACAATGAGCAGTTCTTC
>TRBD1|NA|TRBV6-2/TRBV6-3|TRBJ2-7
CASSAYRGQYEQYF
TGTGCCAGCAGTGCATACAGGGGGCAATACGAGCAGTACTTC
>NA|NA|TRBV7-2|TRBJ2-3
CASSLAPNTDTQYF
TGTGCCAGCAGCTTAGCGCCTAACACAGATACGCAGTATTTT
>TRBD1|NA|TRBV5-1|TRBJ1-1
CASSMDRANTEAFF
TGCGCCAGCAGCATGGACAGGGCGAACACTGAAGCTTTCTTT
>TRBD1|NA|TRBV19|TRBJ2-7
CASSARGTGVYEQYF
TGTGCCAGTAGCGCCCGGGGGACAGGGGTATACGAGCAGTACTTC
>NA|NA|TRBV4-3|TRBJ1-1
CASSQGTAQNTEAFF
TGCGCCAGCAGCCAAGGGACAGCCCAGAACACTGAAGCTTTCTTT
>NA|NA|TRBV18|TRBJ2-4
CASSPLGQTQLAKNIQYF
TGTGCCAGCTCACCGCTGGGGCAGACCCAATTAGCCAAAAACATTCAGTACTTC
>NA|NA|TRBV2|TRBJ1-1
CASSKLGTSLAEAFF
TGTGCCAGCAGTAAACTTGGGACATCCCTCGCTGAAGCTTTCTTT
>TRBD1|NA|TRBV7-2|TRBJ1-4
CASSPGQGLWEKLFF
TGTGCCAGCAGCCCAGGACAGGGGCTTTGGGAAAAACTGTTTTTT
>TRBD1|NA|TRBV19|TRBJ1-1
CASSPGQVGNTEAFF
TGTGCCAGTAGTCCTGGACAGGTTGGGAACACTGAAGCTTTCTTT
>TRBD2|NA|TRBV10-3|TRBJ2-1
CAIRAGVRNEQFF
TGTGCCATCAGGGCGGGAGTTCGGAATGAGCAGTTCTTC
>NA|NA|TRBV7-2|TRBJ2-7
CASSLDREGYEQYF
TGTGCCAGCAGCTTAGATAGAGAGGGCTACGAGCAGTACTTC
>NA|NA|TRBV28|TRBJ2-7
CASSIPGYHEQYF
TGTGCCAGCAGTATCCCAGGGTACCACGAGCAGTACTTC
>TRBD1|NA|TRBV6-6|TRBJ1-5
CASSYLTGGHQPQHF
TGTGCCAGCAGTTACCTCACAGGGGGGCATCAGCCCCAGCATTTT
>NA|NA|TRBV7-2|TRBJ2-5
CASSLGQVRETQYF
TGTGCCAGCAGCTTAGGACAGGTTCGCGAGACCCAGTACTTC
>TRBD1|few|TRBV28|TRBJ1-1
CASSEDRGRFNTEAFF
TGTGCCAGCAGCGAGGACAGGGGGCGGTTTAACACTGAAGCTTTCTTT
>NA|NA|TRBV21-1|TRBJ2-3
CASTPRERDLTSDTQYF
TGTGCCAGCACCCCACGGGAAAGGGATCTAACTTCGGATACGCAGTATTTT
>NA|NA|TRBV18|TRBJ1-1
CASSPSGPGGTEAFF
TGTGCCAGCTCACCGTCCGGACCGGGAGGGACTGAAGCTTTCTTT
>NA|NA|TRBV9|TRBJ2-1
CASSARAGQEGFF
TGTGCCAGCAGCGCCCGAGCGGGACAAGAGGGGTTCTTC